This T cell receptor beta chain emerged from a study of CD8 T cells in ankylosing spondylitis. General observations from the study: Earlier work had already found some motif variants in reactive arthritis synovial fluid and blood. Among TCR beta sequences, a motif of eight highly homologous variants appeared characteristic of ankylosing spondylitis blood. Disease-associated clones were reportedly significantly overrepresented in matched ankylosing spondylitis synovial fluid. Researchers report that disease-linked clones proved CD8+ and relatively rare in peripheral blood.

This clonotype was seen only a few times. The antigen remains undetermined. Quantitative molecular-barcoded 5'-RACE generated the TCR beta libraries. Each CDR3 protein gets one entry after TCRdb re-called the 5' RACE reads with MiXCR. The sample carries 300,000 to 400,000 distinct CDR3 sequences, more than 20% recorded once. The J segment lost 3 bases and the V segment lost 3 bases, leaving 6 bases of the junction unmatched. The length of the CDR3 is 15 residues. CDR1 and CDR2 (germline): KGHSH, LQKENI. This TCR was recovered from a male donor with ankylosing spondylitis. The rearrangement uses TRBV18 and TRBJ2-7; 9 bases line up with TRBD2. Input material: blood, either unsorted or a sorted T cell fraction (not recorded which). For the CDR3, the DNA is TGTGCCAGCTCACCTGGAGGTAGCGGGAGCTACGAGCAGTACTTC. Its protein product is CASSPGGSGSYEQYF.